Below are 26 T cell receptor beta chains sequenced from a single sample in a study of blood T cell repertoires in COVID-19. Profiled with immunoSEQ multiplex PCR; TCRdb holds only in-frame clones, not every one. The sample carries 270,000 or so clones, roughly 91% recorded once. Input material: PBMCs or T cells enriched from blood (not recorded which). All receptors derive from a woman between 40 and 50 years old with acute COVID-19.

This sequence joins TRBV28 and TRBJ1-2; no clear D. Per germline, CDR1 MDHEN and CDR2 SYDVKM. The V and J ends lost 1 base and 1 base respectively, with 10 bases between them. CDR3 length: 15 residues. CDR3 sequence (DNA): TGTGCCAGCAGTTTATCCTTTGCGATTAACTATGGCTACACCTTC. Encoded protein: CASSLSFAINYGYTF.

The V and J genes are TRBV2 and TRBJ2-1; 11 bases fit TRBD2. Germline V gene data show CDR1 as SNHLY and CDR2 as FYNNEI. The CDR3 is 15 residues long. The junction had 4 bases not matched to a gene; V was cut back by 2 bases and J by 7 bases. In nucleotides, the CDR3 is TGTGCCAGCAGTGAACTAGCGGGGGGAGGAAATGAGCAGTTCTTC. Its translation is CASSELAGGGNEQFF.

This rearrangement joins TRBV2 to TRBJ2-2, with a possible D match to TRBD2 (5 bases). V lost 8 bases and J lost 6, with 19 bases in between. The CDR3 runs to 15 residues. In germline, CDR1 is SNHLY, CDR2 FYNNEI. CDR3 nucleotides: TGTGCCAGCCTAAGGGTAGAGGGTAAAGCCGGGGAGCTGTTTTTT. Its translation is CASLRVEGKAGELFF.

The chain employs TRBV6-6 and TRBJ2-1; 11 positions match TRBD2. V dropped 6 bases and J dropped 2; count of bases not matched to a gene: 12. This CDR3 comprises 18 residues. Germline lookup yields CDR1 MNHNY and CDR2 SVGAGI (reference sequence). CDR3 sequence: CASRRQTASGGTYNEQFF. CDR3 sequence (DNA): TGTGCCAGCAGACGACAGACTGCTAGCGGGGGGACCTACAATGAGCAGTTCTTC.

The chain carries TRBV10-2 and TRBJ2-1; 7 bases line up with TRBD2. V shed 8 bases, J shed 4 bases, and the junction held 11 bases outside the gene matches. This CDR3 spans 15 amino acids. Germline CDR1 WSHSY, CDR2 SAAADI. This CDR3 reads CASGSGGSGYNEQFF. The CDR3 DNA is TGCGCCAGCGGGTCCGGGGGGTCGGGATACAATGAGCAGTTCTTC.

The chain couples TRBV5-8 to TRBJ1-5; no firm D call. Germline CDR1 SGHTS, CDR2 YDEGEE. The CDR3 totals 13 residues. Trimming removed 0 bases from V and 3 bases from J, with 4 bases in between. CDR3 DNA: TGTGCCAGCAGCTTGGGTTACAATCAGCCCCAGCATTTT. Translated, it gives CASSLGYNQPQHF.

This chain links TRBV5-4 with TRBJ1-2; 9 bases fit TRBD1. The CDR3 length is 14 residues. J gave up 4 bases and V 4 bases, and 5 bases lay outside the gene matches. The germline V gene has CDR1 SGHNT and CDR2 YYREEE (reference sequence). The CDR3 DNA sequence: TGTGCCAGCAGCCGGGACAGGGAGGCCTATGGCTACACCTTC. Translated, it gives CASSRDREAYGYTF.

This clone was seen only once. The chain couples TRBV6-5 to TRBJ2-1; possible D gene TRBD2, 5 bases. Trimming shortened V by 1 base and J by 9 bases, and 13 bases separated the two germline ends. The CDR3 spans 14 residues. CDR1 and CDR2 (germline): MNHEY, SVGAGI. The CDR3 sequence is CASSYLPPRGEQFF. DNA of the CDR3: TGTGCCAGCAGTTACTTACCACCCCGGGGTGAGCAGTTCTTC.

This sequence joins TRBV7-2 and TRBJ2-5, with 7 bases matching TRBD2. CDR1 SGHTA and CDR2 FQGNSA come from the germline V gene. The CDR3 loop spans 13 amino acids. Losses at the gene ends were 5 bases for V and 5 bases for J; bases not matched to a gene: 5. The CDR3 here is CASSAGLDETQYF. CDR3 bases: TGTGCCAGCAGCGCCGGACTAGATGAGACCCAGTACTTC.

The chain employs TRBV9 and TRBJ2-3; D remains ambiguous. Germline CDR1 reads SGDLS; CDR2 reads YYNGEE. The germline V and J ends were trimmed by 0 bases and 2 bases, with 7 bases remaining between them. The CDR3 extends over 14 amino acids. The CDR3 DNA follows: TGTGCCAGCAGCGTAGTAAGAGACACAGATACGCAGTATTTT. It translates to CASSVVRDTDTQYF.

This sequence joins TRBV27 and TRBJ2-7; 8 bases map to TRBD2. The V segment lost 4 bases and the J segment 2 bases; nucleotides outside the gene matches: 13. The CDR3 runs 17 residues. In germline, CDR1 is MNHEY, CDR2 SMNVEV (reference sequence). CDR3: CASSSRPGRGVAYEQYF. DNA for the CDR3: TGTGCCAGCAGTTCCCGCCCCGGGCGGGGGGTGGCCTACGAGCAGTACTTC.

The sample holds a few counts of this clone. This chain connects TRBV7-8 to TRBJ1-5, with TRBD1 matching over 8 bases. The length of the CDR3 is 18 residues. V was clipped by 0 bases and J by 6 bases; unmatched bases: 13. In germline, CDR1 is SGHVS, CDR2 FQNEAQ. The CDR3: CASSLARRTGKGGQPQHF. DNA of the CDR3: TGTGCCAGCAGCTTAGCCCGTCGGACAGGGAAAGGGGGTCAGCCCCAGCATTTT. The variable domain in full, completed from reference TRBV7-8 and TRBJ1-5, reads GAGVSQSPRYKVAKRGQDVALRCDPISGHVSLFWYQQALGQGPEFLTYFQNEAQLDKSGLPSDRFFAERPEGSVSTLKIQRTQQEDSAVYLCASSLARRTGKGGQPQHFGDGTRLSIL.

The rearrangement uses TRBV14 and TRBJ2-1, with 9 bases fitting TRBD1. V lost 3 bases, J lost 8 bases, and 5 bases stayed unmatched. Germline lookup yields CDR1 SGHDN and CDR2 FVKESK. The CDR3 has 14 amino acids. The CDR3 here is CASSHGQGWHEQFF. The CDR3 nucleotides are TGTGCCAGCAGCCATGGACAGGGGTGGCATGAGCAGTTCTTC.

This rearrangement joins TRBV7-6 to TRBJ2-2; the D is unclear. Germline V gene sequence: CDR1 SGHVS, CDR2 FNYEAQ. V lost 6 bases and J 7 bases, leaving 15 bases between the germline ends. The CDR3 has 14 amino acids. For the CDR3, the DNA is TGTGCCAGCAGTCCCCGAGGCGGCCGCGGGGAGCTGTTTTTT. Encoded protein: CASSPRGGRGELFF. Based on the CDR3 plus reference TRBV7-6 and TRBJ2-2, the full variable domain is GAGVSQSPRYKVTKRGQDVALRCDPISGHVSLYWYRQALGQGPEFLTYFNYEAQQDKSGLPNDRFSAERPEGSISTLTIQRTEQRDSAMYRCASSPRGGRGELFFGEGSRLTVL.

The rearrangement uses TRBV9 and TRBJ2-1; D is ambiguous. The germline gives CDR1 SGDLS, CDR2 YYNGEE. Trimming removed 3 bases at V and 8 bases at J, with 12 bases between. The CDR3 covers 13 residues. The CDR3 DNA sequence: TGTGCCAGCAGCGCTCGTCAACGAGATGAGCAGTTCTTC. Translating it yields CASSARQRDEQFF.

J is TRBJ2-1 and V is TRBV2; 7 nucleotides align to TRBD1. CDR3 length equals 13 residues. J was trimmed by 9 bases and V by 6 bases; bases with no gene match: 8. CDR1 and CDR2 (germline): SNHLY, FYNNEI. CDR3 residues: CASSGVGGVEQFF. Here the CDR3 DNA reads TGTGCCAGCAGCGGTGTAGGGGGCGTTGAGCAGTTCTTC.

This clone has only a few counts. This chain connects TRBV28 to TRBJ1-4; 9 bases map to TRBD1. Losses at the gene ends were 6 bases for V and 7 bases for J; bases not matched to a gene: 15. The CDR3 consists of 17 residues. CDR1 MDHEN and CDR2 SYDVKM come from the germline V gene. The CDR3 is CASRRTGGAGVSEKLFF. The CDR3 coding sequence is TGTGCCAGCAGACGTACAGGGGGCGCGGGGGTTTCTGAAAAACTGTTTTTT.

CDR3 in DNA: TGTGCCAGCAGGCACCCGCTGGGGGGAAATGAGCAGTTCTTC. This translates into CASRHPLGGNEQFF. The rearrangement uses TRBV7-9 and TRBJ2-1, with D tentatively TRBD2 (6 bases). Germline lookup yields CDR1 SEHNR and CDR2 FQNEAQ (reference sequence). This CDR3 contains 14 residues. Trimming took 6 bases from V and 7 from J, leaving 16 bases between them.

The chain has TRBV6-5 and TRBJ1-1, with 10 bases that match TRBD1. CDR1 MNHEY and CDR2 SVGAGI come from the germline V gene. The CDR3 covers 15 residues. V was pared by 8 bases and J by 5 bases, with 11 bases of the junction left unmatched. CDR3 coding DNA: TGTGCCAGCCGAGTCCCGGGACAGGGGTGGACTGAAGCTTTCTTT. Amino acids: CASRVPGQGWTEAFF.

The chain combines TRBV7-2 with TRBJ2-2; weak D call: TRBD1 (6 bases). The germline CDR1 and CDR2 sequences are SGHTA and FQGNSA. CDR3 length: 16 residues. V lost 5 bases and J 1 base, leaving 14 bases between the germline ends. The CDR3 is CASSPFTGRNTGELFF. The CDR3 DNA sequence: TGTGCCAGCAGCCCCTTCACAGGGCGGAACACCGGGGAGCTGTTTTTT.

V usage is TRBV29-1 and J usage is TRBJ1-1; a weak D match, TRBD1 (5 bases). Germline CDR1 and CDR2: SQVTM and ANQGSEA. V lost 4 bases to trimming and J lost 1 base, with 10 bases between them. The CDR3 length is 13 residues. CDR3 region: CSVGGQGNTEAFF. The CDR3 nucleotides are TGCAGCGTTGGAGGTCAGGGGAACACTGAAGCTTTCTTT.

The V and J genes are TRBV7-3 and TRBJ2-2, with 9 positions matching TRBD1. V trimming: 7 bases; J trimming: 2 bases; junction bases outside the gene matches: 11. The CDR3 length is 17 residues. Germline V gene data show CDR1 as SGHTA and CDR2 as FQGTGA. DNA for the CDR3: TGTGCCAGCACCTCCCTTAGGGACAGGGCAAACACCGGGGAGCTGTTTTTT. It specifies CASTSLRDRANTGELFF.

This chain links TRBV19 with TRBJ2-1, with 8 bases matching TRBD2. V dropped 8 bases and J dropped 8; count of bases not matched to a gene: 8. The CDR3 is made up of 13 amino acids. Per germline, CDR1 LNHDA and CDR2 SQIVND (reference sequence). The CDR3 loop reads CASSTGTRDEQFF. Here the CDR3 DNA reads TGTGCCAGTTCCACCGGGACTAGGGATGAGCAGTTCTTC.

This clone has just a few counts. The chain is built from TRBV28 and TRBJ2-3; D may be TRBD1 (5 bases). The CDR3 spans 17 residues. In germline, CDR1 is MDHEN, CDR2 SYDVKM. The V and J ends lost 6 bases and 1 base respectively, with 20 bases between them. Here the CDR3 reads CASSSRQSPSRTDTQYF. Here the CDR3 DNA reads TGTGCCAGCAGCTCCCGACAGTCTCCTAGTCGCACAGATACGCAGTATTTT.

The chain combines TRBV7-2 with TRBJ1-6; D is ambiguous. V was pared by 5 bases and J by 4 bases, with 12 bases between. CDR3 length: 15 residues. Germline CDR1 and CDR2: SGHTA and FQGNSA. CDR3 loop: CASSPRTGYNSPLHF. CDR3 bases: TGTGCCAGCAGCCCTCGGACGGGGTATAATTCACCCCTCCACTTT.

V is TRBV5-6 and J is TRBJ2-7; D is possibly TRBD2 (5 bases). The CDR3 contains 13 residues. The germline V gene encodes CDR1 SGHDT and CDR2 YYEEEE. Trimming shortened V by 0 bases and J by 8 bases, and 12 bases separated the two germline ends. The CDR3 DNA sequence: TGTGCCAGCAGCTTGGCCCGAGGAGGTAAGCAGTACTTC. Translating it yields CASSLARGGKQYF.